The 5 T cell receptor beta chains below come from one sample, sequenced in a study of blood T cell repertoires in COVID-19 (TCRdb year 2020). Library generation was performed with the immunoSEQ multiplex PCR assay. TCRdb took over this immuneACCESS table, retaining in-frame rearrangements with V and J assigned. Such tables are incomplete; in checked studies, under half of the missing clones stem from an unresolved V gene, and the remainder is unexplained. The sample records more than 200,000 clones, 80% to 90% of which are singletons. Approximately 0.69% of the sample goes to the ten largest clones. Sample: peripheral blood. The source is a man aged 40-49 years with acute or convalescent COVID-19.

The chain combines TRBV19 with TRBJ2-2; 10 bases align to TRBD2. Trimming at V came to 3 bases and at J to 4 bases, leaving 11 bases not matched to a gene. CDR3 length: 18 amino acids. Germline lookup yields CDR1 LNHDA and CDR2 SQIVND (reference sequence). The CDR3 DNA sequence: TGTGCCAGTAGTATTAAGTGGCGAGCGGGGGGGATCACCGGGGAGCTGTTTTTT. Protein product: CASSIKWRAGGITGELFF. The full variable domain, with the rest looked up from reference TRBV19 and TRBJ2-2, is DGGITQSPKYLFRKEGQNVTLSCEQNLNHDAMYWYRQDPGQGLRLIYYSQIVNDFQKGDIAEGYSVSREKKESFPLTVTSAQKNPTAFYLCASSIKWRAGGITGELFFGEGSRLTVL.

The chain uses TRBV10-1 and TRBJ1-2; weak D call: TRBD1 (5 bases). Germline lookup yields CDR1 WNHNN and CDR2 SYGVQD (reference sequence). Trimming removed 5 bases from V and 7 bases from J, with 14 bases in between. This CDR3 region has 13 residues. The CDR3 here is CASSTGREAGYTF. The CDR3 DNA reads TGCGCCAGCAGTACCGGCAGGGAGGCTGGCTACACCTTC.

The rearrangement links TRBV11-3 to TRBJ2-7; possibly TRBD2 for D (5 bases). Trimming cost V 6 bases and J 2 bases, with 11 bases left between them. The CDR3 has 13 residues. Germline CDR1 and CDR2: SGHNT and YENEEA. The CDR3 sequence: CASRRILAYEQYF. CDR3 in DNA: TGTGCCAGCAGACGAATACTAGCCTACGAGCAGTACTTC.

The chain links TRBV5-4 to TRBJ2-3, with TRBD2 identical over 14 bases. V lost 4 bases and J lost 1; bases outside the gene matches: 2. The CDR3 runs to 16 residues. Germline loops: CDR1 SGHNT, CDR2 YYREEE (reference sequence). The CDR3 DNA reads TGTGCCAGCAGCCAGGGACTAGCGGGGGGCACAGATACGCAGTATTTT. It codes for CASSQGLAGGTDTQYF.

This clone has just a few counts. V usage is TRBV7-6 and J usage is TRBJ1-5; D perhaps matches TRBD1 (6 bases). Trimming stripped 1 base from V and 4 bases from J, with 8 bases between. The V gene's germline CDR1 is SGHVS and CDR2 FNYEAQ. The length of the CDR3 is 14 residues. CDR3 nucleotide sequence: TGTGCCAGCAGCTTAGGGACAGCTAATCAGCCCCAGCATTTT. It is translated as CASSLGTANQPQHF.